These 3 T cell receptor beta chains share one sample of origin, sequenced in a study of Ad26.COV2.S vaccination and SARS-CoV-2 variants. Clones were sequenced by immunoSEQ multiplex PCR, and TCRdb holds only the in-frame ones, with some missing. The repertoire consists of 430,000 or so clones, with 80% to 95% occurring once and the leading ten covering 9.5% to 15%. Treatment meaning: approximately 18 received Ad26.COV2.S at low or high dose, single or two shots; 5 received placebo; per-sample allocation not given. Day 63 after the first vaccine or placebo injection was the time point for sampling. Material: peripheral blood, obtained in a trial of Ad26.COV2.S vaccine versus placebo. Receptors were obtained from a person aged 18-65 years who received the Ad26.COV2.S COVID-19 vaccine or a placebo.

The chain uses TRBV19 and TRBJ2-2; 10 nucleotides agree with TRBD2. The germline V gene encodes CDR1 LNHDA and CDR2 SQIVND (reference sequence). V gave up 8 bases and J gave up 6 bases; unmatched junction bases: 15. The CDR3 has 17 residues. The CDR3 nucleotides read TGTGCCAGTGAGCTGAGGCTAGCGGGAGTCCATGCCGGGGAGCTGTTTTTT. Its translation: CASELRLAGVHAGELFF.

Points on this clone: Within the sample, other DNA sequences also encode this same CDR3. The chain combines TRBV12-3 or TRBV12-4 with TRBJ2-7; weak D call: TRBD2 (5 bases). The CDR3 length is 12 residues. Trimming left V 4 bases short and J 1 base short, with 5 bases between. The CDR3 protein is CASSSGSYEQYF. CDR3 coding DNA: TGTGCCAGCAGTTCGGGGTCCTACGAGCAGTACTTC.

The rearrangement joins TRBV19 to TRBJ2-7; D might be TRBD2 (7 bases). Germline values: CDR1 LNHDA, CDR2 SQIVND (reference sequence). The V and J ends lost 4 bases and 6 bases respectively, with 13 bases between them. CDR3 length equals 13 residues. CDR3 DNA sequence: TGTGCCAGTAGTACCCTCGGGGGGCGCGAGCAGTACTTC. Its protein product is CASSTLGGREQYF. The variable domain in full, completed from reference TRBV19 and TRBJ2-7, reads DGGITQSPKYLFRKEGQNVTLSCEQNLNHDAMYWYRQDPGQGLRLIYYSQIVNDFQKGDIAEGYSVSREKKESFPLTVTSAQKNPTAFYLCASSTLGGREQYFGPGTRLTVT.